This TCR beta chain was retrieved from a study of T cell repertoires in cytomegalovirus infection. Comment on this clonotype: Its matching antigen is unknown.

This CDR3 has 12 residues. V gave up 7 bases and J gave up 8 bases; unmatched junction bases: 4. Broader study findings: Summed frequency of public TCR beta families distinguished CMV carriers with the relevant HLA. There were HLA-C-restricted CMV-specific TCR beta clonotypes dominating the ex vivo response.

TCRdb fed the reads into MiXCR, producing one record per CDR3 protein. This table holds 650,000 to 900,000 distinct CDR3 sequences, 29% found once. The TCR sequence derives from a human donor in good health (CMV status not recorded). Some clones in this sample may be carry-over from other donors' samples. The chain combines TRBV12-3 or TRBV12-4 with TRBJ2-1; TRBD1 matches 8 bases. The sequencing here drew on cultured CD8+ T cells from PBMCs, taken from culture after CMV antigen stimulation. CDR3 residues: CASTPQGDEQFF. The CDR3 region has the DNA TGTGCCAGCACCCCACAGGGGGATGAGCAGTTCTTC.